This passage covers 7 T cell receptor beta chains from one sample sequenced in a study of liver allograft versus peripheral blood T cells. Across the study: Hepatic allograft T cell receptor repertoires were evaluated relative to those present in recipients' peripheral blood.

TCRdb re-analysed the reads in MiXCR, keeping a single row per CDR3 protein. The sample carries about 13,000 distinct CDR3 sequences, under 20% recorded once. The receptors derive from a human patient who had a liver transplant. Some of the T cells may derive from the graft donor.

This clonotype showed up just a few times. V gene TRBV7-9 combines with J gene TRBJ2-4; 8 nucleotides agree with TRBD1. The CDR3 sequence is 11 residues long. Per the germline V gene, CDR1 is SEHNR and CDR2 is FQNEAQ (reference sequence). The V and J ends lost 10 bases and 8 bases, in that order; junction bases with no gene match: 4. The CDR3 region is CATYRGDIQYF. The CDR3 nucleotides read TGTGCCACCTACAGGGGGGACATTCAGTACTTC.

The chain recombines TRBV2 with TRBJ2-3; 10 bases are a match to TRBD1. The V gene's germline CDR1 is SNHLY and CDR2 FYNNEI. J gave up 5 bases and V 7 bases, and 9 bases lay outside the gene matches. This CDR3 contains 15 residues. Here the CDR3 reads CASKTTDRGRDTQYF. DNA for the CDR3: TGTGCCAGCAAGACTACGGACAGGGGGAGAGATACGCAGTATTTT.

The chain couples TRBV20-1 to TRBJ1-5; 8 bases line up with TRBD1. Germline CDR1 and CDR2: DFQATT and SNEGSKA (reference sequence). This CDR3 spans 15 amino acids. V shed 5 bases and J 7 bases; nucleotides not matched to a gene: 13. CDR3 in amino acids: CSAAHSTGVGQPQHF. The CDR3 bases are TGCAGTGCTGCTCATTCGACAGGGGTAGGACAGCCCCAGCATTTT.

At least ten counts were recorded for this clonotype. This chain uses TRBV18 with TRBJ2-7, with 10 bases fitting TRBD2. The CDR3 length is 16 residues. The V gene end was trimmed by 0 bases and the J gene end by 3 bases; junction bases not matched to a gene: 5. Germline V gene sequence: CDR1 KGHSH, CDR2 LQKENI. The CDR3 reads CASSPPGTSVLYEQYF. CDR3 bases: TGTGCCAGCTCACCACCGGGGACTAGCGTACTCTACGAGCAGTACTTC.

This chain connects TRBV5-5 to TRBJ2-5; D unclear. The CDR3 is 13 residues long. Germline lookup yields CDR1 SGHKS and CDR2 YYEKEE (reference sequence). V was pared by 0 bases and J by 3 bases, with 6 bases between. CDR3 region: CASSLGAEETQYF. The CDR3 DNA is TGTGCCAGCAGCTTGGGTGCGGAAGAGACCCAGTACTTC. The whole variable domain, filled in from reference TRBV5-5 and TRBJ2-5, reads DAGVTQSPTHLIKTRGQQVTLRCSPISGHKSVSWYQQVLGQGPQFIFQYYEKEERGRGNFPDRFSARQFPNYSSELNVNALLLGDSALYLCASSLGAEETQYFGPGTRLLVL.

This rearrangement joins TRBV19 to TRBJ1-4; D is possibly TRBD1 (5 bases). There are 14 residues in the CDR3. From germline, CDR1 is LNHDA and CDR2 SQIVND (reference sequence). Trimming removed 3 bases from V and 5 bases from J, with 10 bases in between. CDR3 coding DNA: TGTGCCAGTAGTATCGACAGAAAAAATGAAAAACTGTTTTTT. Protein product: CASSIDRKNEKLFF. The full variable domain, rest sourced from reference TRBV19 and TRBJ1-4, is DGGITQSPKYLFRKEGQNVTLSCEQNLNHDAMYWYRQDPGQGLRLIYYSQIVNDFQKGDIAEGYSVSREKKESFPLTVTSAQKNPTAFYLCASSIDRKNEKLFFGSGTQLSVL.

This clonotype was detected a few times. The chain is built from TRBV6-5 and TRBJ1-1; D uncertain. Per germline, CDR1 MNHEY and CDR2 SVGAGI. The CDR3 totals 12 residues. The germline V and J ends were trimmed by 6 bases and 4 bases, with 9 bases remaining between them. The CDR3 protein is CASRLHGTEAFF. CDR3 sequence (DNA): TGTGCCAGCAGACTACACGGCACTGAAGCTTTCTTT.